Given below is one T cell receptor (beta chain) in context. These data belong to a study of blood T cell repertoires in COVID-19. Study at large: There were acute and convalescent COVID-19 samples, and they came from the United States, Italy and Spain. Sources were T cells, B-cell-depleted T cells, or PBMCs; the material itself was cDNA or gDNA.

Seattle enrolled patients during active infection and tracked them longitudinally. There are 14 residues in the CDR3. The V end was cut by 4 bases, the J end by 7 bases, with 11 bases between. The V gene's germline CDR1 is MNHEY and CDR2 SMNVEV (reference sequence). Source study methods: Estimated nucleated cell counts came from reference gene primer amplification. Data came from immunoSEQ multiplex PCR; TCRdb stores just in-frame clones and leaves some out. V, J and clone size are those of that table, while D and trimming were read from the DNA. Here the sample spans fewer than 300,000 clones, 70% to 90% being singletons.

Input material: peripheral blood. The TCR originated in a human donor with COVID-19, enrolled during active disease. The donor label of this sample is uncertain. The chain links TRBV27 to TRBJ1-6; D might be TRBD1 (6 bases). The CDR3 protein is CASSSTGPNSPLHF. CDR3 nucleotides: TGTGCCAGCAGTTCGACAGGACCGAATTCACCCCTCCACTTT.